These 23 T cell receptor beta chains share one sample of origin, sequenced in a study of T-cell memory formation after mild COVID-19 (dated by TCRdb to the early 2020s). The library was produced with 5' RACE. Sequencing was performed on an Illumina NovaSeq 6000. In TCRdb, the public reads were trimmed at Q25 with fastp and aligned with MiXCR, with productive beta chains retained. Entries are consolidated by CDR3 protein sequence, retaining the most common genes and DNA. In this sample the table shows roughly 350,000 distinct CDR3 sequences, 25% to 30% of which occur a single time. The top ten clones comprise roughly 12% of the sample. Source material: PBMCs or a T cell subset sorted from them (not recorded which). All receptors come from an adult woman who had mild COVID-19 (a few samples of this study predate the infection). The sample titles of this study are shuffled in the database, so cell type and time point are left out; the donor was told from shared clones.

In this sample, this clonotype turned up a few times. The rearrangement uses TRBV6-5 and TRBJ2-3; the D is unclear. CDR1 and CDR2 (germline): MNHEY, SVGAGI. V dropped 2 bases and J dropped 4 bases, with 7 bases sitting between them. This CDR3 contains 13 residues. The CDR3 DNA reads TGTGCCAGCAGTTACAAGAGAGCAGATACGCAGTATTTT. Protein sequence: CASSYKRADTQYF.

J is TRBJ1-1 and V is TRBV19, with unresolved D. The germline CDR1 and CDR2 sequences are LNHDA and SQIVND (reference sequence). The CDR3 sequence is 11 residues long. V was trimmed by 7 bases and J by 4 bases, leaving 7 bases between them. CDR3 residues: CASTGVTEAFF. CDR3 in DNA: TGTGCCAGTACCGGGGTCACTGAAGCTTTCTTT. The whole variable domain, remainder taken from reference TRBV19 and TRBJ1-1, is DGGITQSPKYLFRKEGQNVTLSCEQNLNHDAMYWYRQDPGQGLRLIYYSQIVNDFQKGDIAEGYSVSREKKESFPLTVTSAQKNPTAFYLCASTGVTEAFFGQGTRLTVV.

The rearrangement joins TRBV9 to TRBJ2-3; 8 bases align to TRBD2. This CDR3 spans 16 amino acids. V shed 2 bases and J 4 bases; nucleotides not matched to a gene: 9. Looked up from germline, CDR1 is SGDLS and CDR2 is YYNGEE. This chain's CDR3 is CASSVSGGPAADTQYF. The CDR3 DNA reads TGTGCCAGCAGCGTGTCGGGAGGGCCAGCAGCAGATACGCAGTATTTT.

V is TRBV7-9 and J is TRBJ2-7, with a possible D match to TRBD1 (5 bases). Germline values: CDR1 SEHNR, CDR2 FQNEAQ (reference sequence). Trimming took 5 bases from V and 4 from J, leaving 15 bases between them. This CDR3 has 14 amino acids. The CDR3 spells CASSQGNRLYEQYF. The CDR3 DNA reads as TGTGCCAGCAGCCAAGGAAACAGGTTATACGAGCAGTACTTC.

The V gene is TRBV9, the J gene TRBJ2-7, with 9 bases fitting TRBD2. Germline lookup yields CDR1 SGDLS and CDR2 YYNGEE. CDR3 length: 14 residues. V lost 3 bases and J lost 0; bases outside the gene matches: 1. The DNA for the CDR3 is TGTGCCAGCAGCGCTAGCGGGAACTCCTACGAGCAGTACTTC. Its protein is CASSASGNSYEQYF.

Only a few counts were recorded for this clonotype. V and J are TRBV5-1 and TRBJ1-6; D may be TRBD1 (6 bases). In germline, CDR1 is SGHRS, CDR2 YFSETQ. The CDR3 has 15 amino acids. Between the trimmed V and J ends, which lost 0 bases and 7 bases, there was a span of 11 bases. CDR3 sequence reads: CASSLGQGLNSPLHF. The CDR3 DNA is TGCGCCAGCAGCTTGGGGCAGGGGCTGAATTCACCCCTCCACTTT.

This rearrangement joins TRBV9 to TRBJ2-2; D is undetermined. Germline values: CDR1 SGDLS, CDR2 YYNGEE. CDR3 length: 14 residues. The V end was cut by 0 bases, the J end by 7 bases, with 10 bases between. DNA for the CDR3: TGTGCCAGCAGCGTAGGTGGGTTGCTCGGGGAGCTGTTTTTT. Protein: CASSVGGLLGELFF.

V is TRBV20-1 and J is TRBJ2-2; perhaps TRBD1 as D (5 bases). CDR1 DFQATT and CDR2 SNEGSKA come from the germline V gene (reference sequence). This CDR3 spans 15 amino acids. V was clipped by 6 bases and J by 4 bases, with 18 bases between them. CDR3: CSAKDTFWGTGELFF. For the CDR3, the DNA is TGCAGTGCAAAGGACACTTTCTGGGGCACCGGGGAGCTGTTTTTT.

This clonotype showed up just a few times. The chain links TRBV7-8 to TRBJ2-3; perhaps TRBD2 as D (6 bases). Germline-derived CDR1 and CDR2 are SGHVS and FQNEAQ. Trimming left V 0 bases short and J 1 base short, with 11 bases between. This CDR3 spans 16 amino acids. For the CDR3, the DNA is TGTGCCAGCAGCTTAGCGCCCAGGAGGGGCACAGATACGCAGTATTTT. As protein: CASSLAPRRGTDTQYF.

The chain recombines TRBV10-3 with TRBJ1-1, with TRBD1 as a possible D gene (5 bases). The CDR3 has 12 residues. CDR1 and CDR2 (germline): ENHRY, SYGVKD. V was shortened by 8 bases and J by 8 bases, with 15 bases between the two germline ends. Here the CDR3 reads CAIGNRQGEAFF. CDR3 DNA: TGTGCCATCGGTAATCGCCAGGGAGAAGCTTTCTTT.

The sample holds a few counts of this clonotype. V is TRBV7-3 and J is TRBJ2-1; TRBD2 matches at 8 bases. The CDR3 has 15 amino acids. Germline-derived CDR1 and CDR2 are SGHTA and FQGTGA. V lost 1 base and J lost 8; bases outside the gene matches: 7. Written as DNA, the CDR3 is TGTGCCAGCAGCTTAAGCCAGCGGGAGTTCGATGAGCAGTTCTTC. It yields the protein CASSLSQREFDEQFF.

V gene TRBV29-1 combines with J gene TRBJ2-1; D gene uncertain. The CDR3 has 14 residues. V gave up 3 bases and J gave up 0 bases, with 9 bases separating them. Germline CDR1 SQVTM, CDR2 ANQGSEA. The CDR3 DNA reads TGCAGCGTTGAGGGATCGCGCTCCTACAATGAGCAGTTCTTC. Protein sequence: CSVEGSRSYNEQFF.

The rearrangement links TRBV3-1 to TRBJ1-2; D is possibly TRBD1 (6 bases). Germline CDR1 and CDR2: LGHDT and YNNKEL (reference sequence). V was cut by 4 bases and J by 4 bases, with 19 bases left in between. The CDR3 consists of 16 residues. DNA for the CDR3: TGTGCCAGCAGCCCCCACTCTCGGGGGCCCTCCTATGGCTACACCTTC. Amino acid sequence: CASSPHSRGPSYGYTF.

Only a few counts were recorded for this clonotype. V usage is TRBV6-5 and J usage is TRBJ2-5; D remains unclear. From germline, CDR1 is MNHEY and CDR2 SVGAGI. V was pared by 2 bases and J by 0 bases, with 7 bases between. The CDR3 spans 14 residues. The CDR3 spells CASSYAGYQETQYF. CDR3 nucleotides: TGTGCCAGCAGTTACGCAGGCTACCAAGAGACCCAGTACTTC.

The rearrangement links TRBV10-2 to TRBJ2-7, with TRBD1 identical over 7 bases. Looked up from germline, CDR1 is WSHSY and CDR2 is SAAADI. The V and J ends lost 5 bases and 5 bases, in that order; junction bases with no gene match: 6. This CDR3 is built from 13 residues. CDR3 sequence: CASSTGAVDEQYF. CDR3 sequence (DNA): TGCGCCAGCAGTACAGGGGCCGTCGACGAGCAGTACTTC.

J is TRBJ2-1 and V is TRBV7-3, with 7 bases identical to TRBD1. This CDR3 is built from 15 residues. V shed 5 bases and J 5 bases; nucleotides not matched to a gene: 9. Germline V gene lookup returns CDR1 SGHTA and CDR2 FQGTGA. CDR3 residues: CASSRDGTENNEQFF. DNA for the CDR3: TGTGCCAGCAGCCGAGATGGGACAGAAAACAATGAGCAGTTCTTC.

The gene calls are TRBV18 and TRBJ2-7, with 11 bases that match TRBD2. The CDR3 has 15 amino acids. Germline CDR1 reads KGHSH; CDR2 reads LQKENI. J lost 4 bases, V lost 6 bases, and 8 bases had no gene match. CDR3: CASSSWTSGPYEQYF. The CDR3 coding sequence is TGTGCCAGCTCCTCGTGGACTAGCGGGCCGTACGAGCAGTACTTC.

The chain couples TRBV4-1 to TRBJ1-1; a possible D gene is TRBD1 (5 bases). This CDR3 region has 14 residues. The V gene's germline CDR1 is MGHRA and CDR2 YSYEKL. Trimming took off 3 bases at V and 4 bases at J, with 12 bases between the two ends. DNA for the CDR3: TGCGCCAGCAGCCAGCACGGAGGGGCCACTGAAGCTTTCTTT. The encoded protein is CASSQHGGATEAFF.

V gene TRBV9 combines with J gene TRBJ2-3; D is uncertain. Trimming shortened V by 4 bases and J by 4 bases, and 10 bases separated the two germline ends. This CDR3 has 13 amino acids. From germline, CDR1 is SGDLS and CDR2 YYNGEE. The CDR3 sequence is CASSFVQSDTQYF. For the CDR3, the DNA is TGTGCCAGCAGCTTCGTACAGTCAGATACGCAGTATTTT.

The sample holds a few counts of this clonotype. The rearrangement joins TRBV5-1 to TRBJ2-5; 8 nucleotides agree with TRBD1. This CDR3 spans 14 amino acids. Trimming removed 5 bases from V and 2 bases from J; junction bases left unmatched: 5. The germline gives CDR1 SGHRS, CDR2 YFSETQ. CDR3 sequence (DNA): TGCGCCAGCAGGCGGACAGGGAGACAAGAGACCCAGTACTTC. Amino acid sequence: CASRRTGRQETQYF.

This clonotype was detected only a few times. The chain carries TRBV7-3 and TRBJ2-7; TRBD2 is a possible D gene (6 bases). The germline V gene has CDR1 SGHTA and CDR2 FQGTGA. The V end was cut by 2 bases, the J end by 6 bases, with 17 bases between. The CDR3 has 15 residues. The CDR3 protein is CASSLDSGAAGEQYF. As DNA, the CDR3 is TGTGCCAGCAGCTTAGATTCGGGAGCTGCTGGCGAGCAGTACTTC.

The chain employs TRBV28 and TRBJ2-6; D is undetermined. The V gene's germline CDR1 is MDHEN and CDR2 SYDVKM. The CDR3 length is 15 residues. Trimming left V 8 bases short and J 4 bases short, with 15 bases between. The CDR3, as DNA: TGTGCCAGCGCCGTCCCCTCCCAAGGGGCCAACGTCCTGACTTTC. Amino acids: CASAVPSQGANVLTF. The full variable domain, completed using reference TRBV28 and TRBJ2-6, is DVKVTQSSRYLVKRTGEKVFLECVQDMDHENMFWYRQDPGLGLRLIYFSYDVKMKEKGDIPEGYSVSREKKERFSLILESASTNQTSMYLCASAVPSQGANVLTFGAGSRLTVL.

CDR3 sequence reads: CASTQGWEGWYF. The CDR3 DNA follows: TGTGCCAGCACCCAAGGGTGGGAGGGGTGGTATTTT. The V call is TRBV12-3 or TRBV12-4, the J call TRBJ2-3; TRBD2 matches 7 bases. Losses at the gene ends were 7 bases for V and 14 bases for J; bases not matched to a gene: 12. The CDR3 is 12 residues long.